These 17 T cell receptor beta chains came from one sample sequenced in a study of breast tumors, draining lymph nodes, adjacent tissues. Axillary draining lymph nodes of breast cancer patients supplied the node samples. TCRdb reanalysed the multiplex PCR reads using MiXCR and keeps one entry per CDR3 protein. The table includes nearly 110,000 distinct CDR3 sequences, more than 25% detected once. The sequenced sample consisted of axillary lymph node tissue. These receptor sequences come from a female donor with breast cancer. Some clones in this sample may be carry-over from other donors' samples.

This clonotype was seen many times. This sequence joins TRBV10-2 and TRBJ2-3; TRBD2 matches at 14 bases. J was trimmed by 4 bases and V by 6 bases; bases with no gene match: 3. CDR3 size: 15 residues. Germline V lookup: CDR1 WSHSY, CDR2 SAAADI. CDR3 DNA: TGCGCCAGCAGACCGACTAGCGGGGGGGCAGATACGCAGTATTTT. Translated: CASRPTSGGADTQYF.

This clonotype was observed a handful of times. The chain employs TRBV28 and TRBJ2-5; the match to TRBD1 covers 12 bases. Germline-derived CDR1 and CDR2 are MDHEN and SYDVKM. V lost 6 bases and J lost 6; bases outside the gene matches: 17. The CDR3 has 18 residues. The CDR3 region has the DNA TGTGCCAGCAGCAGGGTTTTGCCGGGACAGGGGGCGCGAAAGACCCAGTACTTC. This codes for CASSRVLPGQGARKTQYF.

J is TRBJ1-1 and V is TRBV10-3, with a possible D match to TRBD1 (5 bases). The CDR3 extends over 15 amino acids. Looked up from germline, CDR1 is ENHRY and CDR2 is SYGVKD. V lost 4 bases, J lost 0 bases, and 12 bases lay in between. DNA for the CDR3: TGTGCCATCAGTGGCGTCAGGGATATGAACACTGAAGCTTTCTTT. Encoded protein: CAISGVRDMNTEAFF.

This clonotype was seen at least ten times. The chain links TRBV11-3 to TRBJ2-3; TRBD2 is a possible D gene (6 bases). With 4 bases removed from V and 2 bases from J, the gap between germline ends came to 16 bases. This CDR3 comprises 16 residues. CDR1 SGHNT and CDR2 YENEEA come from the germline V gene. This chain's CDR3 is CASSSRSGLLTDTQYF. The CDR3 nucleotides are TGTGCCAGCAGCTCGCGGTCGGGACTCCTCACAGATACGCAGTATTTT.

The chain uses TRBV2 and TRBJ1-5; D remains unclear. CDR1 and CDR2 (germline): SNHLY, FYNNEI. This CDR3 region has 13 residues. V dropped 7 bases and J dropped 0 bases, with 7 bases sitting between them. CDR3 nucleotides: TGTGCCAGCATAGCGTATAGCAATCAGCCCCAGCATTTT. This encodes CASIAYSNQPQHF.

This clonotype was recorded at least ten times. A much larger clone sits a single nucleotide away, making a read error possible. No DNA is shown, since the ends of the CDR3 on it are uncertain; the CDR3 is the one TCRdb lists. The J gene is TRBJ1-2, the V gene TRBV20-1; the table assigns TRBD1, which was not confirmed against the DNA. Germline lookup yields CDR1 DFQATT and CDR2 SNEGSKA (reference sequence). The CDR3 totals 12 residues, both ends included. This CDR3 reads CSAGTVGYGSTF.

In the case of this clonotype: A clone one base away is much larger, so this may be a read error. V usage is TRBV18 and J usage is TRBJ2-3; D ambiguous. Germline CDR1 reads KGHSH; CDR2 reads LQKENI. This CDR3 is built from 12 residues. The CDR3 DNA sequence: TGTGCCAGCCCACCAGAGACGGATACGCAGTATTTT. Translation: CASPPETDTQYF.

To note about this clonotype: A much more abundant neighbour one base away suggests this may be a read error. The CDR3 does not end in the conserved phenylalanine or tryptophan, so this is likely a read error. The chain employs TRBV28 and TRBJ1-5, with D perhaps TRBD1 (5 bases). The CDR3 has 15 residues. CDR1 is MDHEN and CDR2 is SYDVKM in the germline V gene. The V gene lost 2 bases and the J gene lost 6 bases, with 14 bases spanning the gap. CDR3 protein: CASSLRGRVGQPQHS. The CDR3 DNA sequence: TGTGCCAGCAGTTTACGGGGCAGGGTCGGTCAGCCCCAGCATTCT.

As regards this clonotype: A much more abundant neighbour one base away suggests this may be a read error. The V call is TRBV20-1, the J call TRBJ2-2; TRBD1 matches at 7 bases. Germline CDR1 DFQATT, CDR2 SNEGSKA (reference sequence). The CDR3 spans 14 residues. J gave up 10 bases and V 5 bases, and 13 bases lay outside the gene matches. The CDR3 protein is CSALRTGGPAELFF. The CDR3 nucleotides read TGCAGTGCTTTACGGACAGGCGGCCCCGCGGAGCTGTTTTTT.

The sample holds many counts of this clonotype. J is TRBJ1-2 and V is TRBV6-5; possible D gene TRBD1, 5 bases. CDR1 and CDR2 from the germline V gene are MNHEY and SVGAGI. There are 14 residues in the CDR3. V was cut by 2 bases and J by 2 bases, with 9 bases left in between. CDR3 DNA sequence: TGTGCCAGCAGTTACCAGGGCAGAAACTATGGCTACACCTTC. It encodes CASSYQGRNYGYTF.

This clonotype was picked up many times. The chain is built from TRBV7-8 and TRBJ2-3; 8 positions agree with TRBD1. The V gene end was trimmed by 5 bases and the J gene end by 2 bases; junction bases not matched to a gene: 9. Germline CDR1 SGHVS, CDR2 FQNEAQ. This CDR3 region has 16 residues. CDR3 region: CASSLRQGPTTDTQYF. DNA of the CDR3: TGTGCCAGCAGCCTGCGACAGGGGCCCACCACAGATACGCAGTATTTT.

Regarding this clonotype: A single base separates this from a much larger clone, so it may be a read error. V gene TRBV15 combines with J gene TRBJ1-1; no definite D call. The CDR3 covers 13 residues. Per the germline V gene, CDR1 is LNHNV and CDR2 is YYDKDF (reference sequence). Trimming removed 10 bases at V and 5 bases at J, with 17 bases between. In DNA form, the CDR3 reads TGTGCCATCATTCCCAGTCCGGGGACTGAAGCTTTCTTT. Its translation: CAIIPSPGTEAFF. The variable domain in full, completed from reference TRBV15 and TRBJ1-1, reads DAMVIQNPRYQVTQFGKPVTLSCSQTLNHNVMYWYQQKSSQAPKLLFHYYDKDFNNEADTPDNFQSRRPNTSFCFLDIRSPGLGDTAMYLCAIIPSPGTEAFFGQGTRLTVV.

CDR3 sequence: CASSYDWGFNSPLHF. CDR3 in DNA: TGTGCCAGCAGTTATGACTGGGGCTTTAATTCACCCCTCCACTTT. The chain has TRBV6-5 and TRBJ1-6; the D gene is possibly TRBD1 (5 bases). The V gene lost 3 bases and the J gene lost 6 bases, with 12 bases spanning the gap. Germline V gene lookup returns CDR1 MNHEY and CDR2 SVGAGI. This CDR3 is built from 15 residues.

Details on this clonotype: With a much larger clone just one base away, this may be a read error. Because it lacks the conserved phenylalanine or tryptophan at the end, this CDR3 is likely a read error. The V gene is TRBV5-6, the J gene TRBJ2-2, with 8 bases that match TRBD1. The V gene's germline CDR1 is SGHDT and CDR2 YYEEEE. The CDR3 has 14 amino acids. Unmatched junction bases numbered 9, after V lost 7 bases and J lost 7 bases. The CDR3 DNA sequence: TGTGCCAGCTCACTCGACAGGGGCCACGGGGAGCTGTTTTTG. This codes for CASSLDRGHGELFL.

This clonotype was observed at least ten times. The chain carries TRBV12-3 or TRBV12-4 and TRBJ2-2; 7 bases line up with TRBD1. With 3 bases clipped from V and 2 bases from J, the junction kept 6 bases outside the gene matches. The CDR3 extends over 16 amino acids. The CDR3 DNA follows: TGTGCCAGCAGTTTCTCCGGGACAGCAAACACCGGGGAGCTGTTTTTT. The encoded protein is CASSFSGTANTGELFF.

As regards this clonotype: A much larger clone lies a single base off, so this may be a read error. This chain connects TRBV5-6 to TRBJ2-7; no reliable D call. Germline-derived CDR1 and CDR2 are SGHDT and YYEEEE. The CDR3 has 13 residues. V lost 4 bases to trimming and J lost 4 bases, with 12 bases between them. CDR3 nucleotide sequence: TGTGCCAGCAGCCTACTTACCGCATACGAGCAGTACTTC. It encodes CASSLLTAYEQYF.

This clonotype showed up many times. The CDR3 DNA reads TGTGCCAGCAGCTTGGGAGGCGCAGGGGGCAGGGTTTATGGCTACACCTTC. This encodes CASSLGGAGGRVYGYTF. The chain joins TRBV5-4 to TRBJ1-2; the match to TRBD1 covers 8 bases. V gave up 0 bases and J gave up 5 bases; unmatched junction bases: 12. In germline, CDR1 is SGHNT, CDR2 YYREEE (reference sequence). The CDR3 is 17 amino acids.